This T cell receptor (beta chain) was recorded in a study of human T cells and chemical hapten exposure. Noted treatment: therapeutic diphenylcyclopropenone sensitization with weekly scalp DPC. The CDR3 contains 14 residues. CDR1 and CDR2 from the germline V gene are DFQATT and SNEGSKA (reference sequence). Trimming removed 1 base from V and 4 bases from J; junction bases left unmatched: 4. The study's library attached unique molecular identifiers to single cDNA molecules. TCRdb analysed the reads with MiXCR anew, one entry per CDR3 protein. The data contain roughly 960 distinct CDR3 sequences, 50% to 55% of them seen just once; the ten biggest clones take up over 4.5%.

This TCR came from an adult with alopecia areata. Some clones in this sample may be carry-over from other donors' samples. This table probably holds off-target reads from a library built for another chain. This sample comprised whole blood, obtained before DPC sensitization or 2, 6, or about 24 weeks after (not recorded which). The V gene is TRBV20-1, the J gene TRBJ1-1; TRBD1 aligns across 9 bases. CDR3 coding DNA: TGCAGTGCTAGAGGGGACAGGGAATTCACTGAAGCTTTCTTT. Translated: CSARGDREFTEAFF.